This T cell receptor beta chain was sequenced in a study of shared clonotypes between healthy human individuals. Naive CD8 isolation took CD45RO-negative cells positively selected for CCR7 and excluded terminally differentiated effector memory CD45RA+ cells. In the case of this clone: Its specificity is not known.

Sequenced by immunoSEQ multiplex PCR; TCRdb stores in-frame clones only, minus some. Of about 2 million clones listed, about 94% were seen once; the top ten hold about 1.1%. The length of the CDR3 is 16 residues. Germline V gene lookup returns CDR1 KGHSH and CDR2 LQKENI. J lost 6 bases, V lost 3 bases, and 9 bases had no gene match. Study-level findings and limits: A handful of donors held 5% to 5.5% of naive CD4 clonotypes in common.

The sequence came from a man between 18 and 29 years old in good health. The sample was naive CD8+ T cells sorted from blood. V gene TRBV18 combines with J gene TRBJ2-2; 8 bases line up with TRBD1. CDR3 amino acids: CASSPLQGDRSGELFF. The CDR3 DNA reads TGTGCCAGCTCACCCCTACAGGGGGATCGATCCGGGGAGCTGTTTTTT.